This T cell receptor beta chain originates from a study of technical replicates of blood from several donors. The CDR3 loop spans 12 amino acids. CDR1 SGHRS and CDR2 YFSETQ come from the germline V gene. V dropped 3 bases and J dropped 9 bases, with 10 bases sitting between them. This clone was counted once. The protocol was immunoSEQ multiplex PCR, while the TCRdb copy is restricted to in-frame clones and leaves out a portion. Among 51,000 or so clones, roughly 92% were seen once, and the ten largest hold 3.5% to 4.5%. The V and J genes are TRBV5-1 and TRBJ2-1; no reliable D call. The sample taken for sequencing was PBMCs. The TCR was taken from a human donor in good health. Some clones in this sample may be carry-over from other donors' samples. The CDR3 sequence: CASSWPTGEQFF. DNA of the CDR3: TGCGCCAGCAGCTGGCCGACGGGTGAGCAGTTCTTC.